This T cell receptor beta chain is from a study of T cells after yellow fever vaccination (dated by TCRdb to between 2018 and 2021). Context from the whole study: The SMART-Seq v4 Ultra Low Input RNA kit was used to prepare libraries from fractions with low cell numbers. Bulk PBMC replicates and cell subsets were isolated from blood drawn at multiple timepoints before and after both primary and secondary immunization. Two healthy male donors, one aged 18 to 30 and one aged 30 to 40 years, were included in the cohort. To follow T-cell clones before and after primary and booster YFV17D yellow fever vaccination, bulk TCR alpha and beta repertoires were sequenced over time.

Broad study findings and their caveats: Most clones expanded after primary vaccination were re-detected after the booster (around 96% of CD4 and around nine tenths of CD8), suggesting broad memory maintenance. Because the study included only a couple of donors, the extent to which the findings can be generalized is limited. A small fraction of clonotypes appeared in both the CD4 and CD8 compartments, likely as a result of convergent recombination. FACS-sorted repertoires could contain abundant contaminating clonotypes from the bulk population, so computational filtering was required. The secondary T-cell response was found to be weaker but faster than the primary response, with a peak reached on day 5 rather than on day 15.

From its cysteine to its phenylalanine, the CDR3 spans 17 amino acids. The entry retains the CDR3 DNA only, 51 bases that are in frame from base 1. CDR1 and CDR2 (SGHTA, FQGTGA) derive from the germline V gene. V drops 0 bases and J drops 1 base, leaving 14 bases in between. This clonotype was detected ten times or more. What antigen it recognizes has not been identified. Base qualities are not recorded, but no much larger clone differs from it by a single base. In the paper's terms, the treatment or condition label means: live attenuated yellow fever vaccine strain. A standard Ficoll-Paque protocol was used to isolate PBMCs from peripheral blood. CD4 and CD8 T-cell fractions were isolated with Dynabeads CD4 and CD8 positive selection kits. TriZol was used to extract RNA from bulk PBMCs, from CD4 and CD8 fractions, and from dextramer-positive and dextramer-negative fractions. TCR cDNA was synthesized by 5'RACE template switching, which introduced a universal primer site and unique molecular identifiers. Priming for cDNA synthesis came from both the TCR alpha and TCR beta constant segments. Library amplification involved two PCR steps, and the second step added sample barcodes and sequencing adapters. Sequencing of libraries was performed on Illumina HiSeq 2500 (2x100 bp) or NovaSeq (2x150 bp). The published analysis was carried out like this. Reads were demultiplexed and collapsed into UMI consensus sequences with MIGEC, and V(D)J alignment was performed with MiXCR. Vaccine-responding clonotypes were defined with edgeR using replicate PBMC samples, requiring FDR below 0.01 and a log2 fold change above 5 up to day 15. Each bulk clonotype received a CD4 or CD8 identity based on whether the sequenced CD4 or CD8 repertoire contained that clonotype at higher abundance. TCRdb reprocessing: public reads trimmed at Q25 with fastp, clones called with MiXCR, in-frame beta chains kept. A single entry per CDR3 protein holds the most common genes and DNA from its merged rows. TCRdb, rather than the study authors, made the V and J calls. This sample lists roughly 150,000 distinct CDR3 sequences; 6% to 7.5% were detected once. The top ten clones comprise over 2% of the sample.

The clonotype comes from a man between 18 and 29 years old who received the YFV17D yellow fever vaccine. The sequence is built from TRBV7-3 and TRBJ2-3, with TRBD2 as a weak D call on 6 bases. The sequenced sample was CD4+ T cells sorted from PBMCs, obtained roughly 5 days after the first yellow fever vaccination. In nucleotide form, the sequence is TGTGCCAGCAGCTTAACGGTTAGCGGACAACGCACAGATACGCAGTATTTT. It codes for CASSLTVSGQRTDTQYF.